This paragraph covers one TCR beta chain sequence. This sample is drawn from a study of cytomegalovirus exposure and HLA in healthy donors. CDR1 is SGHDT, CDR2 YYEEEE, per germline. The CDR3 contains 16 residues. V lost 2 bases and J lost 1; bases outside the gene matches: 6. Generated by immunoSEQ multiplex PCR, the TCRdb table keeps only in-frame clones and is missing some. Here the sample spans about 110,000 clones, approximately 96% being singletons. The chain carries TRBV5-6 and TRBJ1-3; 7 bases fit TRBD1. The sequenced sample was PBMCs. This clonotype was obtained from a woman between 18 and 29 years old in good health and CMV-seronegative. In DNA, the CDR3 is TGTGCCAGCAGCTTCTTACAGGGGTTTTCTGGAAACACCATATATTTT. Protein: CASSFLQGFSGNTIYF.